The 4 T cell receptor beta chains presented below share a single source sample, sequenced in a study of CD8 T cells in Susac syndrome. Roughly 0.5 to 1 ug RNA was reverse transcribed with random hexamers. Via MiXCR, TCRdb re-called the immunoSEQ multiplex PCR reads, giving one row per CDR3 protein. The sample has approximately 170,000 distinct CDR3 sequences, about 90% seen once. Sequenced material: CD4+ T cells from PBMCs. The receptors derive from a human donor in good health.

J is TRBJ2-5 and V is TRBV29-1; TRBD2 matches 10 bases. The CDR3 is made up of 13 amino acids. After removal of 4 bases from V and 5 bases from J, the junction contained 4 bases not matched to a gene. Germline-derived CDR1 and CDR2 are SQVTM and ANQGSEA. The CDR3 loop reads CSVGTSGWETQYF. The CDR3 DNA reads TGCAGCGTTGGGACTAGCGGTTGGGAGACCCAGTACTTC. Supplemented by reference TRBV29-1 and TRBJ2-5, the full variable domain reads SAVISQKPSRDICQRGTSLTIQCQVDSQVTMMFWYRQQPGQSLTLIATANQGSEATYESGFVIDKFPISRPNLTFSTLTVSNMSPEDSSIYLCSVGTSGWETQYFGPGTRLLVL.

This rearrangement joins TRBV5-1 to TRBJ2-5, with 13 bases fitting TRBD2. The length of the CDR3 is 16 residues. CDR1 is SGHRS, CDR2 YFSETQ, per germline. Germline trimming cut 1 base from V and 3 bases from J; bases unmatched to any gene: 3. The CDR3 loop reads CASSLYGTSGKETQYF. For the CDR3, the DNA is TGCGCCAGCAGCTTGTACGGGACTAGCGGGAAAGAGACCCAGTACTTC.

The V gene is TRBV20-1, the J gene TRBJ1-4, with D tentatively TRBD1 (6 bases). Germline V gives CDR1 DFQATT, CDR2 SNEGSKA (reference sequence). The CDR3 length is 13 residues. The V gene lost 2 bases and the J gene lost 8 bases, with 12 bases spanning the gap. CDR3 sequence reads: CSARQGPSEKLFF. In nucleotides, the CDR3 is TGCAGTGCTAGACAGGGGCCCTCGGAAAAACTGTTTTTT.

The chain employs TRBV19 and TRBJ2-3; unclear D gene. Deletions cut 7 bases from V and 1 base from J, with 12 bases between. The germline V gene has CDR1 LNHDA and CDR2 SQIVND (reference sequence). CDR3 length: 14 amino acids. CDR3 sequence: CASTSAWGTDTQYF. The CDR3 DNA sequence: TGTGCCAGTACGTCGGCCTGGGGCACAGATACGCAGTATTTT.